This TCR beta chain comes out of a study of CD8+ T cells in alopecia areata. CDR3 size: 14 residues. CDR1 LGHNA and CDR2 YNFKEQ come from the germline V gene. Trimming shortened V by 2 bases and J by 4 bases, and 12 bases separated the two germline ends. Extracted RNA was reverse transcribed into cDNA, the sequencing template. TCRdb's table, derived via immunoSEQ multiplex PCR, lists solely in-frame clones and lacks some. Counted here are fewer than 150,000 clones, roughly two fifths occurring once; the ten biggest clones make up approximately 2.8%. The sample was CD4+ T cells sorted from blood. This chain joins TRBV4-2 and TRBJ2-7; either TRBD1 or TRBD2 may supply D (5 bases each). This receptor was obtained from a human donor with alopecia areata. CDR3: CASSQTTGGYEQYF. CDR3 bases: TGTGCCAGCAGCCAAACCACAGGAGGATACGAGCAGTACTTC.